The 8 T cell receptor beta chains listed next were all sequenced from one sample in a study of blood T cell dynamics during melanoma immunotherapy. Repertoires were generated with immunoSEQ multiplex PCR, while TCRdb's copy carries only in-frame clones and drops some. The sample consists of around 16,000 clones, 94% of them appearing once. The sample's time point: week 3, after first cycle of checkpoint inhibitor. The material sequenced was effector memory CD8+ T cells from blood, taken from a patient treated with checkpoint blockade. The source of these receptors is a human donor with melanoma.

The chain joins TRBV28 to TRBJ1-5, with a tentative D call TRBD1 (5 bases). From germline, CDR1 is MDHEN and CDR2 SYDVKM. The V end was cut by 6 bases, the J end by 3 bases, with 15 bases between. This CDR3 is built from 15 residues. CDR3 region: CASSNADSNNQPQHF. The CDR3, as DNA: TGTGCCAGCAGCAACGCCGACAGTAACAATCAGCCCCAGCATTTT.

The genes are TRBV19 and TRBJ1-1; TRBD1 matches 10 bases. Germline trimming cut 6 bases from V and 0 bases from J; bases unmatched to any gene: 1. CDR1 LNHDA and CDR2 SQIVND come from the germline V gene (reference sequence). The CDR3 consists of 14 residues. CDR3 DNA: TGTGCCAGTAGGGACAGGGGGATGAACACTGAAGCTTTCTTT. Its translation: CASRDRGMNTEAFF.

The V and J genes are TRBV29-1 and TRBJ2-1; 7 bases fit TRBD1. This CDR3 is 13 amino acids long. Unmatched junction bases numbered 8, after V lost 7 bases and J lost 5 bases. Looked up from germline, CDR1 is SQVTM and CDR2 is ANQGSEA. CDR3 in amino acids: CSAQGGSHNEQFF. CDR3 sequence (DNA): TGCAGCGCGCAAGGGGGCTCACACAATGAGCAGTTCTTC.

The chain couples TRBV27 to TRBJ2-5; 7 bases fit TRBD2. The V and J ends lost 8 bases and 4 bases, in that order; junction bases with no gene match: 4. Looked up from germline, CDR1 is MNHEY and CDR2 is SMNVEV (reference sequence). CDR3 length: 12 residues. CDR3 DNA: TGTGCCAGCTGGGTAGCGGGAGAGACCCAGTACTTC. Residues: CASWVAGETQYF.

The genes are TRBV29-1 and TRBJ1-1, with D hard to call. Germline V gene data show CDR1 as SQVTM and CDR2 as ANQGSEA. This CDR3 has 11 amino acids. Trimming removed 6 bases at V and 1 base at J, with 6 bases between. In DNA, the CDR3 is TGCAGCGTGATAGAGAACACTGAAGCTTTCTTT. Its protein product is CSVIENTEAFF.

The chain has TRBV10-3 and TRBJ2-7; 7 bases are shared with TRBD2. Germline CDR1 and CDR2: ENHRY and SYGVKD. V lost 6 bases and J lost 0; bases outside the gene matches: 8. This CDR3 region has 15 residues. CDR3 sequence: CAISHERDSSYEQYF. As DNA, the CDR3 is TGTGCCATCAGCCACGAGCGGGATAGCTCCTACGAGCAGTACTTC.

CDR3 DNA: TGTGCCAGCCAGGACCTAGCGAGAGACGAGCAGTACTTC. Translating it yields CASQDLARDEQYF. The J gene is TRBJ2-7, the V gene TRBV6-1; weak D call: TRBD2 (6 bases). V was shortened by 8 bases and J by 5 bases, with 16 bases between the two germline ends. CDR3 length: 13 amino acids. Germline V lookup: CDR1 MNHNS, CDR2 SASEGT.

This sequence joins TRBV25-1 and TRBJ2-1; D is uncertain. V lost 0 bases, J lost 5 bases, and 14 bases lay in between. The germline gives CDR1 MGHDK, CDR2 SYGVNS. The CDR3 has 16 residues. The CDR3 sequence is CASSEYGFGENNEQFF. CDR3 nucleotide sequence: TGTGCCAGCAGTGAATACGGCTTTGGGGAAAACAATGAGCAGTTCTTC.